This T cell receptor (beta chain) was identified during a study of blood T cell repertoires in COVID-19. Overall study: Material from acute and convalescent COVID-19 was sourced from the United States, Italy and Spain. Sample material is recorded as cDNA or gDNA derived from T cells, B-cell-depleted T cells, or PBMCs.

The participants were between roughly 18 and 89 years old and came from about two dozen US areas. Participants had their cohort set by participant-reported clinical history. Profiled with immunoSEQ multiplex PCR; TCRdb holds only in-frame clones, not every one. The table records under 500,000 clones, nearly 90% of them present only once. Trimming left V 3 bases short and J 1 base short, with 8 bases between. The CDR3 extends over 13 amino acids. Germline assignment: CDR1 SGHNT and CDR2 YYREEE (reference sequence). The sequencing input was PBMCs or T cells enriched from blood (not recorded which). The J gene is TRBJ2-7, the V gene TRBV5-4, with D maybe TRBD1 (6 bases). The receptor was derived from a woman aged 18-30 years with acute COVID-19. This chain's CDR3 is CASSSTGSYEQYF. The CDR3 nucleotides are TGTGCCAGCAGCTCGACAGGTTCCTACGAGCAGTACTTC.